This T cell receptor (beta chain) was sequenced in a study of beta chain features in type 1 diabetes. Study conclusions and caveats: The study found that naive, central memory and Treg TCRB repertoires appeared more similar in patients than in healthy donors.

V shed 6 bases, J shed 6 bases, and the junction held 8 bases outside the gene matches. Germline V lookup: CDR1 MDHEN, CDR2 SYDVKM. The CDR3 sequence is 14 residues long. The isolated RNA, all of it, was reverse transcribed, so expressed TCRB transcripts were what got sequenced. Profiled with immunoSEQ multiplex PCR; TCRdb holds only in-frame clones, not every one. The sample has hundreds of thousands of clones; 10% to 15% are singletons. A word on this clone: Its antigen remains unidentified.

The source material was naive CD4+ T cells from blood. The chain uses TRBV28 and TRBJ1-5; 7 bases are a match to TRBD1. The TCR originated in a man younger than 35 in good health. The CDR3 coding sequence is TGTGCCAGCAGCCATGACAGGGACGGTCAGCCCCAGCATTTT. As protein: CASSHDRDGQPQHF.